This passage covers 29 T cell receptor beta chains from one sample sequenced in a study of neurological immune-mediated disorders. TCRdb passed the 5' RACE reads through MiXCR, listing each CDR3 protein once. The sample contains roughly 20,000 distinct CDR3 sequences, roughly 17% of which appear only once. The sample was CD8+ T cells from blood. The receptors shown here come from a woman younger than 30 with multiple sclerosis.

In its sample, this clonotype was seen many times. The J gene is TRBJ2-1, the V gene TRBV11-1; D uncertain. The CDR3 runs to 16 residues. From germline, CDR1 is SGHAT and CDR2 FQDESV (reference sequence). Trimming took 1 base from V and 0 from J, leaving 10 bases between them. As DNA, the CDR3 is TGTGCCAGCAGCTTAGAAGGATTAAGCTCCTACAATGAGCAGTTCTTC. It translates to CASSLEGLSSYNEQFF. Combining the CDR3 with reference TRBV11-1 and TRBJ2-1 gives the whole variable domain EAEVAQSPRYKITEKSQAVAFWCDPISGHATLYWYRQILGQGPELLVQFQDESVVDDSQLPKDRFSAERLKGVDSTLKIQPAELGDSAMYLCASSLEGLSSYNEQFFGPGTRLTVL.

This clonotype is labeled medium-sized. V usage is TRBV15 and J usage is TRBJ1-1; D not certain. Trimming removed 7 bases at V and 6 bases at J, with 9 bases between. The CDR3 extends over 11 amino acids. Germline CDR1 is LNHNV and CDR2 is YYDKDF (reference sequence). As DNA, the CDR3 is TGTGCCACCACAAGCGGTGCTGAAGCTTTCTTT. The encoded protein is CATTSGAEAFF.

There are many counts of this clonotype. The chain joins TRBV20-1 to TRBJ2-1; unclear D gene. The germline gives CDR1 DFQATT, CDR2 SNEGSKA (reference sequence). The germline V and J ends were trimmed by 1 base and 9 bases, with 10 bases remaining between them. There are 12 residues in the CDR3. In DNA form, the CDR3 reads TGCAGTGCTAGAGCGAGGAGCCCTGAGCAGTTCTTC. This translates into CSARARSPEQFF.

The chain has TRBV10-1 and TRBJ2-1; D is unclear. From germline, CDR1 is WNHNN and CDR2 SYGVQD (reference sequence). The V gene lost 2 bases and the J gene lost 5 bases, with 13 bases spanning the gap. The CDR3 runs 15 residues. The CDR3 region is CASSERSSGHNEQFF. As DNA, the CDR3 is TGCGCCAGCAGTGAGCGTAGCTCCGGACACAATGAGCAGTTCTTC.

The table lists this clonotype with a count of one. The chain couples TRBV28 to TRBJ2-1, with 8 positions matching TRBD1. Per germline, CDR1 MDHEN and CDR2 SYDVKM. After removal of 5 bases from V and 6 bases from J, the junction contained 9 bases not matched to a gene. The CDR3 loop spans 15 amino acids. The CDR3 DNA reads as TGTGCCAGCAGTGGCACGGGACAGGAACTCAATGAGCAGTTCTTC. Amino acid sequence: CASSGTGQELNEQFF.

This chain uses TRBV20-1 with TRBJ2-3; D is ambiguous. V gave up 0 bases and J gave up 6 bases, with 4 bases separating them. From germline, CDR1 is DFQATT and CDR2 SNEGSKA (reference sequence). The CDR3 extends over 11 amino acids. DNA of the CDR3: TGCAGTGCTAGAGATGGGGATACGCAGTATTTT. Its translation: CSARDGDTQYF.

The table lists this clonotype with many counts. V and J are TRBV9 and TRBJ1-6; tentatively, D is TRBD1 (6 bases). V lost 5 bases to trimming and J lost 7 bases, with 16 bases between them. CDR3 length equals 15 residues. CDR1 and CDR2 from the germline V gene are SGDLS and YYNGEE. CDR3 loop: CASSAYGQTNSPLHF. The CDR3 DNA sequence: TGTGCCAGCAGTGCTTATGGACAGACAAATTCACCCCTCCACTTT. Supplemented by reference TRBV9 and TRBJ1-6, the full variable domain reads DSGVTQTPKHLITATGQRVTLRCSPRSGDLSVYWYQQSLDQGLQFLIQYYNGEERAKGNILERFSAQQFPDLHSELNLSSLELGDSALYFCASSAYGQTNSPLHFGNGTRLTVT.

This clonotype has ten or more counts. The V call is TRBV13, the J call TRBJ1-1; no reliable D call. CDR1 and CDR2 from the germline V gene are PRHDT and FYEKMQ (reference sequence). The CDR3 length is 14 residues. V lost 5 bases, J lost 1 base, and 11 bases lay in between. CDR3 in DNA: TGTGCCAGCAGCCCCCGACAAACGAACACTGAAGCTTTCTTT. This sequence encodes CASSPRQTNTEAFF.

This clonotype was recorded at least ten times. This chain links TRBV27 with TRBJ2-3, with 8 positions matching TRBD1. CDR3 length: 15 residues. The germline V gene encodes CDR1 MNHEY and CDR2 SMNVEV (reference sequence). With 3 bases clipped from V and 3 bases from J, the junction kept 5 bases outside the gene matches. Written as DNA, the CDR3 is TGTGCCAGCAGTTTCAAGGACAGGGCTACAGATACGCAGTATTTT. Its translation: CASSFKDRATDTQYF.

This clonotype rates as medium-sized. This chain links TRBV5-1 with TRBJ2-7; D is possibly TRBD2 (6 bases). The V end lost 3 bases, the J end lost 10 bases, and 17 bases lay between the germline ends. The CDR3 consists of 13 residues. Germline values: CDR1 SGHRS, CDR2 YFSETQ. The CDR3, as DNA: TGCGCCAGCAGCTGGACTACATCTACGAAACAGTACTTC. This encodes CASSWTTSTKQYF.

This clonotype occurred many times. The chain's CDR3 is CASSTPTGANEKLFF. The CDR3 nucleotides are TGTGCCAGCAGCACACCGACAGGGGCTAATGAAAAACTGTTTTTT. The chain is built from TRBV7-9 and TRBJ1-4; 8 bases line up with TRBD1. The CDR3 is 15 residues long. With V trimmed by 5 bases and J by 3 bases, 5 bases remained unmatched. Per the germline V gene, CDR1 is SEHNR and CDR2 is FQNEAQ (reference sequence).

At least ten counts were recorded for this clonotype. V is TRBV11-2 and J is TRBJ2-7; no definite D call. CDR1 SGHAT and CDR2 FQNNGV come from the germline V gene. Trimming stripped 0 bases from V and 5 bases from J, with 5 bases between. The length of the CDR3 is 12 residues. CDR3: CASSLEVDEQYF. CDR3 DNA: TGTGCCAGCAGCTTAGAGGTGGACGAGCAGTACTTC. Using reference TRBV11-2 and TRBJ2-7 for the parts outside the CDR3, the full variable domain is EAGVAQSPRYKIIEKRQSVAFWCNPISGHATLYWYQQILGQGPKLLIQFQNNGVVDDSQLPKDRFSAERLKGVDSTLKIQPAKLEDSAVYLCASSLEVDEQYFGPGTRLTVT.

This clonotype was detected many times. The chain combines TRBV30 with TRBJ1-5; D not resolved. Between the trimmed V and J ends, which lost 0 bases and 5 bases, there was a span of 8 bases. CDR3 length equals 13 residues. The germline V gene has CDR1 GTSNPN and CDR2 SVGIG (reference sequence). The CDR3 loop is CAWSVGRDQPQHF. The CDR3 DNA sequence: TGTGCCTGGAGTGTAGGGCGCGATCAGCCCCAGCATTTT.

This clonotype was observed at least ten times. V is TRBV3-1 and J is TRBJ2-7; 8 bases are a match to TRBD1. Trimming took 0 bases from V and 7 from J; bases not matched to a gene: 5. The germline V gene has CDR1 LGHDT and CDR2 YNNKEL (reference sequence). This CDR3 has 14 residues. The CDR3 DNA follows: TGTGCCAGCAGCCAAGAACCCAGGGGGCGAGAGCAGTACGTC. The encoded protein is CASSQEPRGREQYV.

A few counts support this clonotype. The chain combines TRBV29-1 with TRBJ2-5; TRBD2 aligns across 7 bases. The CDR3 is made up of 14 amino acids. Germline V gene sequence: CDR1 SQVTM, CDR2 ANQGSEA. Germline trimming cut 8 bases from V and 2 bases from J; bases unmatched to any gene: 11. Here the CDR3 DNA reads TGCAGCATCAGGTGGGGGGGAGGACAAGAGACCCAGTACTTC. As protein: CSIRWGGGQETQYF.

This clonotype was found many times. The chain employs TRBV12-3 or TRBV12-4 and TRBJ2-1; D might be TRBD2 (5 bases). This CDR3 comprises 13 residues. V gave up 5 bases and J gave up 4 bases, with 9 bases separating them. CDR3 DNA: TGTGCCAGCAGTAAGCCGGGGTACAATGAGCAGTTCTTC. Its protein is CASSKPGYNEQFF.

This clonotype was counted ten times or more. The rearrangement links TRBV10-1 to TRBJ1-5; no clear D. Germline CDR1 and CDR2: WNHNN and SYGVQD (reference sequence). Trimming cost V 7 bases and J 6 bases, with 4 bases left between them. CDR3 length: 10 residues. CDR3 sequence reads: CASNGQPQHF. In DNA form, the CDR3 reads TGCGCCAGCAACGGTCAGCCCCAGCATTTT.

Of note for this clonotype: The junction and the germline gene differ at one end; a read error may be behind it. V is TRBV5-1 and J is TRBJ1-1; maybe TRBD1 (5 bases). The CDR3 length is 13 residues. Germline V gene sequence: CDR1 SGHRS, CDR2 YFSETQ. CDR3 in amino acids: CASSPDRNTESLF. CDR3 coding DNA: TGCGCCAGCAGTCCAGACAGAAACACTGAATCTCTCTTT.

The V call is TRBV20-1, the J call TRBJ2-1, with D unresolved. The germline gives CDR1 DFQATT, CDR2 SNEGSKA (reference sequence). The length of the CDR3 is 15 residues. Deletions cut 6 bases from V and 5 bases from J, with 20 bases between. CDR3 nucleotides: TGCAGTGCGGCCGGCGGACCGATAAGGCACAATGAGCAGTTCTTC. It yields the protein CSAAGGPIRHNEQFF.

This clonotype was picked up many times. The V gene is TRBV5-5, the J gene TRBJ2-1; 7 bases are shared with TRBD1. The CDR3 runs 13 residues. Germline V lookup: CDR1 SGHKS, CDR2 YYEKEE (reference sequence). J gave up 6 bases and V 5 bases, and 5 bases lay outside the gene matches. CDR3 bases: TGTGCCAGCAGTTACGGGACAGTCAATGAGCAGTTCTTC. Its protein product is CASSYGTVNEQFF. Combining the CDR3 with reference TRBV5-5 and TRBJ2-1 gives the whole variable domain DAGVTQSPTHLIKTRGQQVTLRCSPISGHKSVSWYQQVLGQGPQFIFQYYEKEERGRGNFPDRFSARQFPNYSSELNVNALLLGDSALYLCASSYGTVNEQFFGPGTRLTVL.

This clonotype has ten or more counts. The J gene is TRBJ2-3, the V gene TRBV20-1, with TRBD1 matching over 7 bases. V gave up 2 bases and J gave up 7 bases; unmatched junction bases: 6. Looked up from germline, CDR1 is DFQATT and CDR2 is SNEGSKA (reference sequence). The CDR3 covers 13 residues. In nucleotides, the CDR3 is TGCAGTGCTAGAAAAGGGGGCGGATATACGCAGTATTTT. Amino acid sequence: CSARKGGGYTQYF.

This clonotype was seen ten or more times. V usage is TRBV11-3 and J usage is TRBJ2-3; D call uncertain. The V gene lost 5 bases and the J gene lost 6 bases, with 18 bases spanning the gap. Germline-derived CDR1 and CDR2 are SGHNT and YENEEA. The CDR3 is 15 amino acids. Here the CDR3 reads CASSPFVAGVDTQYF. The CDR3 DNA reads as TGTGCCAGCAGCCCCTTTGTCGCAGGTGTGGATACGCAGTATTTT.

By frequency in the sample, this clonotype is medium-sized. The genes are TRBV6-4 and TRBJ2-2; no definite D call. V was pared by 4 bases and J by 2 bases, with 5 bases between. Germline loops: CDR1 MRHNA, CDR2 SNTAGT. The CDR3 has 13 amino acids. CDR3: CASSGTNTGELFF. CDR3 sequence (DNA): TGTGCCAGCAGTGGAACAAACACCGGGGAGCTGTTTTTT.

The chain employs TRBV20-1 and TRBJ1-1; D is unresolved. The V end was cut by 6 bases, the J end by 5 bases, with 19 bases between. Looked up from germline, CDR1 is DFQATT and CDR2 is SNEGSKA (reference sequence). This CDR3 region has 14 residues. The CDR3 loop reads CSAIRPGVGTEAFF. The CDR3, as DNA: TGCAGTGCCATTCGACCGGGAGTGGGGACTGAAGCTTTCTTT.

This clonotype was seen at least ten times. The rearrangement joins TRBV7-9 to TRBJ1-2; tentative D call: TRBD1 (5 bases). V lost 4 bases and J lost 7, with 13 bases in between. CDR3 length: 13 amino acids. Germline V gives CDR1 SEHNR, CDR2 FQNEAQ (reference sequence). CDR3 DNA: TGTGCCAGCAGCTCCAGATTACAGGTTGGCTACACCTTC. This gives the protein CASSSRLQVGYTF.

This clonotype was counted at least ten times. J is TRBJ2-3 and V is TRBV12-3 or TRBV12-4; the D gene is possibly TRBD2 (5 bases). The CDR3 is 14 residues long. V was trimmed by 3 bases and J by 9 bases, leaving 16 bases between them. In DNA form, the CDR3 reads TGTGCCAGCAGTTTGGTCCTTAGCGATGTCACGCAGTATTTT. Translated, it gives CASSLVLSDVTQYF.

There are many counts of this clonotype. This chain joins TRBV24-1 and TRBJ2-3, with 7 bases identical to TRBD1. CDR3 length: 15 amino acids. With V trimmed by 4 bases and J by 9 bases, 12 bases remained unmatched. CDR1 and CDR2 from the germline V gene are KGHDR and SFDVKD. The CDR3 spells CATSDRRTTGATQYF. CDR3 DNA sequence: TGTGCCACCAGTGACCGTCGCACCACAGGGGCGACGCAGTATTTT.

There are many counts of this clonotype. The rearrangement links TRBV5-1 to TRBJ1-1; 8 bases are shared with TRBD1. Looked up from germline, CDR1 is SGHRS and CDR2 is YFSETQ. This CDR3 is 16 amino acids long. V trimming: 0 bases; J trimming: 0 bases; junction bases outside the gene matches: 4. For the CDR3, the DNA is TGCGCCAGCAGCTTGGGGGACAGGATGATGAACACTGAAGCTTTCTTT. Protein: CASSLGDRMMNTEAFF.

This sequence joins TRBV19 and TRBJ2-1; no firm D call. Germline V gives CDR1 LNHDA, CDR2 SQIVND (reference sequence). The CDR3 totals 12 residues. The ends were cut back, 3 bases at V and 6 bases at J, with 6 bases in the middle. CDR3 sequence reads: CASSIWGNEQFF. Written as DNA, the CDR3 is TGTGCCAGTAGTATTTGGGGCAATGAGCAGTTCTTC.